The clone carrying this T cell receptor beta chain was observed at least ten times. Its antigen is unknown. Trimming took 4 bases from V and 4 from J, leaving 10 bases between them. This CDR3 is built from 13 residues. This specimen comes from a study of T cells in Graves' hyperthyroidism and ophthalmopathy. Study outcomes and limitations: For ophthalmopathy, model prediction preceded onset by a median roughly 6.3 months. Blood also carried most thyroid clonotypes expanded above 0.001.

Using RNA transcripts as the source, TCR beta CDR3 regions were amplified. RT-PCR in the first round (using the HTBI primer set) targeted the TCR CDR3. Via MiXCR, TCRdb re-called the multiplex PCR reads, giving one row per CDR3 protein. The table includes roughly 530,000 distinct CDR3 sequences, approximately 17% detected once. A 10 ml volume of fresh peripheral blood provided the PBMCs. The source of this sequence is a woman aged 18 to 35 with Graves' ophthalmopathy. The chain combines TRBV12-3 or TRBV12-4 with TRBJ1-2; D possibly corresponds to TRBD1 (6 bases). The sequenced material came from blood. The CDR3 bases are TGTGCCAGCAGTTCCGACAGGAGCTATGGCTACACCTTC. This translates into CASSSDRSYGYTF.